Listed here are 14 T cell receptor beta chains from one sample, sequenced in a study of cytomegalovirus exposure and HLA in healthy donors. The PCR was carried out with 60 Vbeta primers and 13 Jbeta primers. TCRdb keeps only in-frame clones here, not all; method: immunoSEQ multiplex PCR. The sample data list some 150,000 clones. Specimen: PBMCs. The origin of the receptors is a woman younger than 35 in good health and CMV-seronegative.

The rearrangement links TRBV5-4 to TRBJ2-7; 11 nucleotides align to TRBD2. The V gene's germline CDR1 is SGHNT and CDR2 YYREEE (reference sequence). The CDR3 loop spans 14 amino acids. V shed 1 base, J shed 3 bases, and the junction held 0 bases outside the gene matches. The CDR3 region is CASSLTSGSYEQYF. As DNA, the CDR3 is TGTGCCAGCAGCTTGACTAGCGGGAGCTACGAGCAGTACTTC.

This chain links TRBV7-9 with TRBJ2-2; TRBD2 matches 8 bases. The V and J ends lost 7 bases and 7 bases, in that order; junction bases with no gene match: 14. Looked up from germline, CDR1 is SEHNR and CDR2 is FQNEAQ (reference sequence). The length of the CDR3 is 16 residues. DNA for the CDR3: TGTGCCAGCAAAGAGGGATCGACTAGCGCGTACGGGGAGCTGTTTTTT. Its protein is CASKEGSTSAYGELFF.

The chain couples TRBV27 to TRBJ2-3, with D tentatively TRBD2 (7 bases). The V end lost 2 bases, the J end lost 4 bases, and 19 bases lay between the germline ends. The germline CDR1 and CDR2 sequences are MNHEY and SMNVEV (reference sequence). The CDR3 runs 17 residues. The CDR3 DNA is TGTGCCAGCAGTTTAATACCGGGCCCGGGGGGCGCAGATACGCAGTATTTT. Translated, it gives CASSLIPGPGGADTQYF.

This CDR3 is CASSVQKRGGQETQYF. CDR3 coding DNA: TGTGCCAGCAGCGTACAAAAACGGGGGGGGCAAGAGACCCAGTACTTC. The V gene is TRBV7-6, the J gene TRBJ2-5; TRBD2 aligns across 8 bases. Germline CDR1 SGHVS, CDR2 FNYEAQ. With 5 bases clipped from V and 2 bases from J, the junction kept 10 bases outside the gene matches. This CDR3 is built from 16 residues.

The rearrangement joins TRBV27 to TRBJ2-2; possibly TRBD2 for D (6 bases). The CDR3 is made up of 14 amino acids. V gave up 2 bases and J gave up 7 bases, with 11 bases separating them. Germline loops: CDR1 MNHEY, CDR2 SMNVEV (reference sequence). In DNA form, the CDR3 reads TGTGCCAGCAGTTTAAGACTAGTTGACGGGGAGCTGTTTTTT. Residues: CASSLRLVDGELFF.

The chain joins TRBV9 to TRBJ2-7, with a possible D match to TRBD1 (7 bases). Trimming cost V 0 bases and J 3 bases, with 13 bases left between them. The CDR3 consists of 15 residues. The V gene's germline CDR1 is SGDLS and CDR2 YYNGEE. This CDR3 is CASSVGGDRVYEQYF. CDR3 nucleotide sequence: TGTGCCAGCAGCGTAGGGGGGGACAGAGTCTACGAGCAGTACTTC.

The chain combines TRBV4-1 with TRBJ2-2; D ambiguous. The CDR3 totals 15 residues. V was pared by 1 base and J by 3 bases, with 9 bases between. Germline V gene data show CDR1 as MGHRA and CDR2 as YSYEKL. The CDR3 loop reads CASSQVYQDTGELFF. As DNA, the CDR3 is TGCGCCAGCAGCCAAGTATATCAGGACACCGGGGAGCTGTTTTTT.

This chain links TRBV30 with TRBJ2-3, with unresolved D. V was trimmed by 0 bases and J by 4 bases, leaving 8 bases between them. The CDR3 totals 13 residues. The germline V gene encodes CDR1 GTSNPN and CDR2 SVGIG (reference sequence). The CDR3 loop is CAWSVHGSDTQYF. The CDR3 DNA is TGTGCCTGGAGTGTCCACGGGTCAGATACGCAGTATTTT. The variable domain in full, with the rest retrieved from reference TRBV30 and TRBJ2-3, is SQTIHQWPATLVQPVGSPLSLECTVEGTSNPNLYWYRQAAGRGLQLLFYSVGIGQISSEVPQNLSASRPQDRQFILSSKKLLLSDSGFYLCAWSVHGSDTQYFGPGTRLTVL.

The chain links TRBV4-3 to TRBJ1-5; 10 nucleotides align to TRBD1. V lost 3 bases and J lost 2; bases outside the gene matches: 1. Germline CDR1 and CDR2: LGHNA and YSLEER. The CDR3 is 15 amino acids. The CDR3 sequence: CASSQGTGGNQPQHF. CDR3 DNA: TGCGCCAGCAGCCAGGGGACAGGGGGCAATCAGCCCCAGCATTTT.

The chain carries TRBV15 and TRBJ2-7; TRBD2 agrees at 9 bases. Trimming removed 4 bases from V and 5 bases from J; junction bases left unmatched: 9. The germline CDR1 and CDR2 sequences are LNHNV and YYDKDF (reference sequence). CDR3 length equals 15 residues. The CDR3 DNA reads as TGTGCCACCAGCACCTCTAGCGGGACGGTGGACGAGCAGTACTTC. Translation gives CATSTSSGTVDEQYF.

The V call is TRBV5-5, the J call TRBJ2-1, with 8 bases that match TRBD2. The CDR3 runs to 15 residues. Germline V lookup: CDR1 SGHKS, CDR2 YYEKEE (reference sequence). V shed 3 bases, J shed 9 bases, and the junction held 11 bases outside the gene matches. The CDR3 is CASSWGGSGNTEQFF. DNA of the CDR3: TGTGCCAGCAGCTGGGGGGGTAGCGGGAACACTGAGCAGTTCTTC.

The chain couples TRBV28 to TRBJ1-5; 7 bases line up with TRBD1. CDR3 length: 14 amino acids. J lost 4 bases, V lost 5 bases, and 5 bases had no gene match. CDR1 is MDHEN and CDR2 is SYDVKM in the germline V gene. The chain's CDR3 is CASSTGQRNQPQHF. Here the CDR3 DNA reads TGTGCCAGCAGTACGGGACAGAGAAATCAGCCCCAGCATTTT.

J is TRBJ2-3 and V is TRBV5-4; possible D gene TRBD2, 6 bases. V was trimmed by 4 bases and J by 11 bases, leaving 20 bases between them. CDR1 is SGHNT, CDR2 YYREEE, per germline (reference sequence). The CDR3 is 14 amino acids. The CDR3 protein is CASSPVGMGGGQYF. CDR3 nucleotide sequence: TGTGCCAGCAGCCCGGTTGGGATGGGAGGTGGGCAGTATTTT.

In regard to this clone: The same CDR3 also results from other DNA sequences found in this sample. The rearrangement joins TRBV9 to TRBJ1-3, with 8 bases matching TRBD1. The germline CDR1 and CDR2 sequences are SGDLS and YYNGEE. The CDR3 runs to 14 residues. The trim removed 0 bases at V and 4 bases at J, leaving 0 bases unmatched. The CDR3 coding sequence is TGTGCCAGCAGCGTAGGGACAGGGGGAAACACCATATATTTT. Translated, it gives CASSVGTGGNTIYF.